Below, 4 T cell receptor beta chains from the same sample are listed, as sequenced in a study of response to subunit inactivated influenza vaccine. A single record per CDR3 protein comes from TCRdb applying MiXCR to the RT-PCR reads. The sample holds more than 450,000 distinct CDR3 sequences, roughly 10% seen once. The sample was also linked to a second study, of T cells expressing NK-cell markers. That report adds: Generation of TCR beta cDNA was performed by 5'RACE template switching incorporating UMIs.

Sample: PBMCs from blood, taken on the day of vaccination. These receptors originate from a man aged 50 or older who received an inactivated influenza vaccine.

The chain links TRBV7-3 to TRBJ2-1, with 10 bases identical to TRBD2. The CDR3 spans 18 residues. From germline, CDR1 is SGHTA and CDR2 FQGTGA. V shed 0 bases, J shed 6 bases, and the junction held 11 bases outside the gene matches. CDR3 region: CASSLTRPGLAYGNEQFF. CDR3 bases: TGTGCCAGCAGCTTAACGCGACCGGGACTAGCGTATGGCAATGAGCAGTTCTTC.

There are a few counts of this clonotype. The J gene is TRBJ2-1, the V gene TRBV6-1; the D is unclear. Germline values: CDR1 MNHNS, CDR2 SASEGT. This CDR3 is built from 16 residues. V lost 6 bases and J lost 3, with 18 bases in between. The CDR3 spells CASSQSVGGIYNEQFF. CDR3 bases: TGTGCCAGCAGCCAGTCGGTGGGCGGTATCTACAATGAGCAGTTCTTC.

The chain recombines TRBV30 with TRBJ2-2; the D gene is possibly TRBD2 (7 bases). Germline assignment: CDR1 GTSNPN and CDR2 SVGIG (reference sequence). V lost 7 bases and J lost 0, with 15 bases in between. The CDR3 spans 15 residues. CDR3 sequence: CAYSRGGSNTGELFF. The CDR3 DNA follows: TGTGCCTATTCTAGGGGGGGTTCGAACACCGGGGAGCTGTTTTTT.

The rearrangement links TRBV20-1 to TRBJ2-7; TRBD2 agrees at 11 bases. Germline V CDR1 and CDR2: DFQATT, SNEGSKA (reference sequence). This CDR3 region has 15 residues. The ends lost 3 bases at V and 5 bases at J; junction bases unmatched: 9. CDR3: CSARDSGRVNHEQYF. As DNA, the CDR3 is TGCAGTGCTAGGGATAGCGGGAGGGTTAACCACGAGCAGTACTTC.